This T cell receptor (beta chain) was sequenced in a study of T cell repertoires in cytomegalovirus infection. Study-level information: CMV epitopes, recently identified HLA-C-restricted and well-studied HLA-B-restricted, were used. Study outcomes and limitations: CMV-specific TCR beta clonotypes restricted by HLA-C were the ones dominating the ex vivo response.

TCRdb processed the reads anew with MiXCR; each CDR3 protein has one entry. This table has 900,000 to 950,000 distinct CDR3 sequences, 30% to 40% appearing once. This clonotype has a single count. Its specificity is not known. The V end lost 8 bases, the J end lost 5 bases, and 22 bases lay between the germline ends. Looked up from germline, CDR1 is SGHVT and CDR2 is SQSDAQ. The CDR3 is 16 amino acids. The TCR sequence derives from a human donor in good health (CMV status not recorded). Some clones in this sample may be carry-over from other donors' samples. Sample: cultured CD8+ T cells from PBMCs, taken from culture after CMV antigen stimulation. The V call is TRBV7-4, the J call TRBJ2-1; a possible D gene is TRBD1 (5 bases). CDR3 sequence reads: CASALQTQGPNNEQFF. CDR3 sequence (DNA): TGTGCCAGCGCCCTCCAGACCCAGGGTCCCAACAATGAGCAGTTCTTC.